This T cell receptor (beta chain) was recorded in a study of shared clonotypes between healthy human individuals. This clone was detected once. This sample includes further DNA sequences coding for the same CDR3. V lost 6 bases and J lost 1, with 10 bases in between. Germline V gene data show CDR1 as MNHEY and CDR2 as SVGAGI. The CDR3 loop spans 13 amino acids. Partitioning of CD4+ cells yielded a CD45RA+ naive subset and a CD45RA-negative memory subset. The method was immunoSEQ multiplex PCR; TCRdb's version includes in-frame clones alone and lacks a portion of them. Among just over 2,000,000 clones listed, 90% to 95% were seen once.

The sample consisted of naive CD4+ T cells sorted from blood. The subset: CD45RA+ positively selected. V is TRBV6-5 and J is TRBJ2-7; D not resolved. The clonotype comes from a man in his late teens or twenties in good health. In nucleotides, the CDR3 is TGTGCCAGCAGCCGGACGGTATCCTACGAGCAGTACTTC. Translation gives CASSRTVSYEQYF.